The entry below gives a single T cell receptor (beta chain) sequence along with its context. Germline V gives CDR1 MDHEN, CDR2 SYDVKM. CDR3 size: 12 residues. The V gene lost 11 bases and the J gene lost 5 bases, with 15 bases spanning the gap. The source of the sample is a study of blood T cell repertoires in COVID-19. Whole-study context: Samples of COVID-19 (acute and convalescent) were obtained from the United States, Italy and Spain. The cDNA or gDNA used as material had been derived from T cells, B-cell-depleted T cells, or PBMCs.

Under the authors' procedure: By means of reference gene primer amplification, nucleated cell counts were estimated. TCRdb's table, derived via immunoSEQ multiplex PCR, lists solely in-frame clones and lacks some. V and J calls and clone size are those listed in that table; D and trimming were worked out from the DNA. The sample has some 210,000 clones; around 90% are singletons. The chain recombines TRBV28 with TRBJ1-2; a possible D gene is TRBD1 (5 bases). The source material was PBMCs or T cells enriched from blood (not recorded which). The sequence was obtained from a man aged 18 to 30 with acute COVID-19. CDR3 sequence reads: CASGRAGYGYTF. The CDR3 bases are TGTGCCTCAGGGAGGGCGGGATATGGCTACACCTTC.